A selection of T cell receptor beta chains follows, all from one sample in a study of Ad26.COV2.S vaccination and SARS-CoV-2 variants. Here immunoSEQ multiplex PCR was the method, and the copy in TCRdb shows in-frame clones only, minus some. The table has about 680,000 clones, around 90% seen once. The source was peripheral blood, collected in a trial of Ad26.COV2.S vaccine versus placebo. Receptors originate from a person aged 18-65 years who received the Ad26.COV2.S COVID-19 vaccine or a placebo. CDR3s include the opening cysteine and the closing phenylalanine or tryptophan. The D gene is left open where the match is weak. Size is stated for part of the rows, as once, few or many counts, or as a class when the clone is expanded.

>-|TRBJ1-1|-|TRBV6-5
CASSYTGMNTEAFF
TGTGCCAGCAGTTACACAGGAATGAACACTGAAGCTTTCTTT
>-|TRBJ2-3|-|TRBV7-2
CASSLHGGSGDTQYF
TGTGCCAGCAGCTTGCACGGGGGTTCCGGAGATACGCAGTATTTT
>-|TRBJ2-7|TRBD1|TRBV7-9
CASSPTGGSYEQYF
TGTGCCAGCAGCCCCACAGGGGGTTCCTACGAGCAGTACTTC
>-|TRBJ1-3|-|TRBV30
CAWGGSGNTIYF
TGTGCCTGGGGGGGGTCTGGAAACACCATATATTTT
>-|TRBJ1-6|-|TRBV6-5
CASRLPGASPLHF
TGTGCCAGCAGACTACCCGGGGCTTCACCCCTCCACTTT
>-|TRBJ2-5|-|TRBV18
CASSPMTGSQETQYF
TGTGCCAGCTCACCAATGACTGGTTCGCAAGAGACCCAGTACTTC
>-|TRBJ2-1|-|TRBV27
CASSWWAGSDEQFF
TGTGCCAGCAGTTGGTGGGCGGGGTCCGATGAGCAGTTCTTC
>-|TRBJ1-5|-|TRBV29-1
CSVGGGGQPQHF
TGCAGCGTTGGGGGAGGAGGCCAGCCCCAGCATTTT
>once|TRBJ1-5|TRBD1|TRBV6-2/TRBV6-3
CASSANRGTQPQHF
TGTGCCAGCAGTGCGAACAGGGGCACTCAGCCCCAGCATTTT
>-|TRBJ2-3|-|TRBV6-5
CASSYTGVDTQYF
TGTGCCAGCAGTTACACGGGGGTGGATACGCAGTATTTT
>-|TRBJ1-5|-|TRBV6-6
CASSNQDSSNQPQHF
TGTGCCAGCAGTAACCAGGACAGTAGCAATCAGCCCCAGCATTTT
>-|TRBJ2-1|TRBD1|TRBV24-1
CATSVPRDRGLEQFF
TGTGCCACCAGTGTTCCCCGGGACAGGGGGCTTGAGCAGTTCTTC
>-|TRBJ2-5|TRBD2|TRBV12-3/TRBV12-4
CASSSGGATQYF
TGTGCCAGTTCTAGCGGTGGTGCGACCCAGTACTTC
>-|TRBJ2-3|-|TRBV24-1
CATSDADQFDTQYF
TGTGCCACCAGTGATGCTGACCAGTTCGATACGCAGTATTTT
>-|TRBJ1-2|-|TRBV19
CASSSQRNDYGYTF
TGTGCCAGTAGTAGCCAGCGGAACGACTATGGCTACACCTTC
>-|TRBJ2-2|-|TRBV18
CASSPLDAMNTGELFF
TGTGCCAGCTCACCACTAGACGCTATGAACACCGGGGAGCTGTTTTTT
>-|TRBJ2-7|-|TRBV6-5
CASSQGSSYEQYF
TGTGCCAGCAGTCAGGGAAGCTCCTACGAGCAGTACTTC
>-|TRBJ1-6|-|TRBV7-8
CASSSTLSNSPLHF
TGTGCCAGCAGCTCCACGTTGTCTAATTCACCCCTCCACTTT
>once|TRBJ2-5|TRBD1|TRBV5-5
CASNLPPGTGGRETQYF
TGTGCCAGCAACTTGCCCCCCGGGACAGGGGGAAGAGAGACCCAGTACTTC
>-|TRBJ1-2|-|TRBV5-1
CASSQQTNYGYTF
TGCGCCAGCTCACAACAGACTAACTATGGCTACACCTTC
>-|TRBJ1-2|-|TRBV12-5
CASGPPRGGYTF
TGTGCTAGTGGACCACCCAGGGGTGGCTACACCTTC
>-|TRBJ1-5|TRBD1|TRBV4-1
CASSQQGDPYSNQPQHF
TGCGCCAGCAGCCAACAGGGGGATCCTTATAGCAATCAGCCCCAGCATTTT
>-|TRBJ1-2|-|TRBV19
CASSLGLSFGGYTF
TGTGCCAGTAGTCTGGGGCTATCGTTTGGTGGCTACACCTTC
>-|TRBJ2-5|-|TRBV7-2
CASSSASPQYF
TGTGCCAGCAGCTCTGCGTCCCCCCAGTACTTC
>-|TRBJ2-1|-|TRBV4-2
CASSPLGNEQFF
TGTGCCAGCAGCCCCTTAGGCAATGAGCAGTTCTTC
>-|TRBJ1-4|-|TRBV2
CASGLRPGYEKLFF
TGTGCCAGCGGGCTGCGGCCCGGTTATGAAAAACTGTTTTTT
>-|TRBJ2-5|TRBD2|TRBV19
CASGTSGRADGETQYF
TGTGCCAGTGGGACTAGCGGGAGGGCCGATGGAGAGACCCAGTACTTC
>-|TRBJ2-1|TRBD2|TRBV24-1
CATSGRGGFSYNEQFF
TGTGCCACCAGTGGTCGGGGGGGCTTCTCCTACAATGAGCAGTTCTTC
>-|TRBJ1-6|-|TRBV7-9
CASSLKASDSPLHF
TGTGCCAGCAGCTTAAAGGCTTCGGATTCACCCCTCCACTTT
>-|TRBJ1-1|-|TRBV5-4
CASSSRGVYTEAFF
TGTGCCAGCAGCTCCAGGGGCGTCTACACTGAAGCTTTCTTT
>-|TRBJ1-6|TRBD1|TRBV6-6
CASIEGDRRTNSPLHF
TGTGCCAGCATAGAAGGGGACAGAAGGACTAATTCACCCCTCCACTTT